Below, 21 T cell receptor beta chains from the same sample are listed, as sequenced in a study of T cell responses to AZD1222 COVID-19 vaccine. Repertoires were generated with immunoSEQ multiplex PCR, while TCRdb's copy carries only in-frame clones and drops some. The sample contains 130,000 or so clones, 75% to 95% of which appear only once. The sequenced sample was peripheral blood, obtained 28 days after the second dose of the MenACWY control vaccine. The receptors were sampled from an adult who received the MenACWY meningococcal vaccine as a control.

The chain links TRBV19 to TRBJ2-3; 7 bases are shared with TRBD2. The germline gives CDR1 LNHDA, CDR2 SQIVND (reference sequence). There are 15 residues in the CDR3. The ends lost 4 bases at V and 0 bases at J; junction bases unmatched: 4. CDR3 amino acids: CASSKLAVSTDTQYF. CDR3 DNA: TGTGCCAGTAGTAAGCTAGCGGTCAGCACAGATACGCAGTATTTT.

The rearrangement uses TRBV5-1 and TRBJ1-2; tentative D call: TRBD1 (6 bases). The V end was cut by 0 bases, the J end by 5 bases, with 8 bases between. CDR1 and CDR2 (germline): SGHRS, YFSETQ. The CDR3 totals 13 residues. CDR3 residues: CASSLDREYGYTF. CDR3 nucleotide sequence: TGCGCCAGCAGCTTGGACAGGGAGTATGGCTACACCTTC.

This chain uses TRBV28 with TRBJ1-1; D remains unclear. The germline V gene encodes CDR1 MDHEN and CDR2 SYDVKM. CDR3 length: 14 amino acids. V gave up 6 bases and J gave up 6 bases, with 17 bases separating them. Written as DNA, the CDR3 is TGTGCCAGCAGGTTAGGGAATTTTAAACCTGAAGCTTTCTTT. It encodes CASRLGNFKPEAFF.

CDR3 sequence reads: CASSYSTGFEGGTYEQYF. CDR3 sequence (DNA): TGCGCCAGCAGCTACTCGACAGGGTTCGAGGGAGGTACCTACGAGCAGTACTTC. This sequence joins TRBV4-3 and TRBJ2-7; D might be TRBD1 (7 bases). Germline V gene data show CDR1 as LGHNA and CDR2 as YSLEER. The V end was cut by 5 bases, the J end by 2 bases, with 25 bases between. The CDR3 length is 18 residues.

The V gene is TRBV11-2, the J gene TRBJ2-5; D may be TRBD1 (5 bases). The CDR3 sequence is 13 residues long. Germline V gene sequence: CDR1 SGHAT, CDR2 FQNNGV. The V end lost 1 base, the J end lost 3 bases, and 6 bases lay between the germline ends. CDR3 protein: CASSLGREETQYF. CDR3 bases: TGTGCCAGCAGCTTAGGCAGGGAAGAGACCCAGTACTTC.

V is TRBV5-1 and J is TRBJ2-1, with D possibly being TRBD2 (5 bases). Germline V gene data show CDR1 as SGHRS and CDR2 as YFSETQ. V shed 4 bases and J shed 0 bases, with 11 bases lying between them. CDR3 size: 15 residues. CDR3 coding DNA: TGCGCCAGCAGCCGGGGTGGGAACTCCTACAATGAGCAGTTCTTC. This sequence encodes CASSRGGNSYNEQFF. The complete variable domain, with remaining parts taken from reference TRBV5-1 and TRBJ2-1, reads KAGVTQTPRYLIKTRGQQVTLSCSPISGHRSVSWYQQTPGQGLQFLFEYFSETQRNKGNFPGRFSGRQFSNSRSEMNVSTLELGDSALYLCASSRGGNSYNEQFFGPGTRLTVL.

This clone was seen a few times. The chain recombines TRBV6-5 with TRBJ1-4; D is uncertain. This CDR3 region has 14 residues. Germline lookup yields CDR1 MNHEY and CDR2 SVGAGI. Trimming took off 2 bases at V and 1 base at J, with 5 bases between the two ends. The DNA of the CDR3 is TGTGCCAGCAGTTACGACGGAACTAATGAAAAACTGTTTTTT. Amino acids: CASSYDGTNEKLFF.

V gene TRBV14 combines with J gene TRBJ1-4; D is unresolved. CDR1 and CDR2 (germline): SGHDN, FVKESK. V was pared by 6 bases and J by 8 bases, with 16 bases between. The CDR3 extends over 14 amino acids. CDR3 protein: CASSPPGWSEKLFF. The DNA of the CDR3 is TGTGCCAGCAGTCCGCCCGGATGGAGCGAAAAACTGTTTTTT.

This clone was counted once. The chain uses TRBV18 and TRBJ1-1, with TRBD1 as a possible D gene (5 bases). Trimming removed 0 bases at V and 3 bases at J, with 11 bases between. The germline gives CDR1 KGHSH, CDR2 LQKENI. CDR3 size: 15 residues. The CDR3 sequence is CASSPPAGRDTEAFF. The CDR3 DNA is TGTGCCAGCTCACCACCCGCAGGGAGGGACACTGAAGCTTTCTTT.

This clone showed up just once. The chain recombines TRBV28 with TRBJ2-7; 7 bases fit TRBD1. Per the germline V gene, CDR1 is MDHEN and CDR2 is SYDVKM. The CDR3 loop spans 14 amino acids. Germline trimming cut 5 bases from V and 4 bases from J; bases unmatched to any gene: 8. Here the CDR3 DNA reads TGTGCCAGCAGTAACGACAGGGTGAGGTACGAGCAGTACTTC. Residues: CASSNDRVRYEQYF.

Points on this clone: This CDR3 is also generated by other DNA sequences in the sample. The V call is TRBV28, the J call TRBJ1-5; D is unclear. V lost 2 bases and J lost 1, with 3 bases in between. This CDR3 contains 13 residues. Germline CDR1 and CDR2: MDHEN and SYDVKM. The CDR3 bases are TGTGCCAGCAGTTTAGACAGCAATCAGCCCCAGCATTTT. Translated, it gives CASSLDSNQPQHF.

This clone was detected only once. The gene calls are TRBV9 and TRBJ2-3; no definite D call. Germline V gene lookup returns CDR1 SGDLS and CDR2 YYNGEE. V was trimmed by 3 bases and J by 1 base, leaving 6 bases between them. The CDR3 consists of 13 residues. The CDR3, as DNA: TGTGCCAGCAGCGCGGGTGGCACAGATACGCAGTATTTT. As protein: CASSAGGTDTQYF.

V is TRBV25-1 and J is TRBJ1-1, with D uncertain. Germline CDR1 is MGHDK and CDR2 is SYGVNS. Trimming pared 3 bases from V and 0 bases from J, leaving 2 bases between. The CDR3 runs to 12 residues. CDR3 sequence (DNA): TGTGCCAGCAGTGATGTGAACACTGAAGCTTTCTTT. Its protein is CASSDVNTEAFF.

The chain combines TRBV10-1 with TRBJ2-1; a weak D match, TRBD2 (6 bases). Germline values: CDR1 WNHNN, CDR2 SYGVQD (reference sequence). V lost 6 bases and J 5 bases, leaving 11 bases between the germline ends. The CDR3 runs to 13 residues. In nucleotides, the CDR3 is TGCGCCAGCAGCTGGAAGCGGGACAATGAGCAGTTCTTC. Protein product: CASSWKRDNEQFF.

The chain is built from TRBV24-1 and TRBJ1-2, with a weak D call TRBD1 (6 bases). V lost 3 bases and J 6 bases, leaving 22 bases between the germline ends. This CDR3 region has 17 residues. Looked up from germline, CDR1 is KGHDR and CDR2 is SFDVKD. The CDR3 protein is CATSDPRAGGGVDGYTF. In DNA form, the CDR3 reads TGTGCCACCAGTGATCCCCGGGCTGGGGGCGGCGTTGATGGCTACACCTTC.

The V and J genes are TRBV5-1 and TRBJ2-1, with D tentatively TRBD1 (6 bases). V gave up 0 bases and J gave up 5 bases, with 15 bases separating them. This CDR3 has 16 residues. Germline V gives CDR1 SGHRS, CDR2 YFSETQ. The chain's CDR3 is CASSLGTRGFDNEQFF. CDR3 in DNA: TGCGCCAGCAGCTTGGGCACTAGGGGGTTTGACAATGAGCAGTTCTTC.

V and J are TRBV5-1 and TRBJ2-5; TRBD2 matches 14 bases. The V gene end was trimmed by 4 bases and the J gene end by 5 bases; junction bases not matched to a gene: 7. The CDR3 extends over 16 amino acids. The germline V gene encodes CDR1 SGHRS and CDR2 YFSETQ. Here the CDR3 DNA reads TGCGCCAGCAGCAAAGGACTAGCGGGAGGCGATGAGACCCAGTACTTC. Its protein is CASSKGLAGGDETQYF.

This rearrangement joins TRBV11-2 to TRBJ2-2; the match to TRBD1 covers 9 bases. Germline V CDR1 and CDR2: SGHAT, FQNNGV. The CDR3 length is 15 residues. The V segment lost 2 bases and the J segment 4 bases; nucleotides outside the gene matches: 2. CDR3 DNA sequence: TGTGCCAGCAGCTTAAGGACAGGGGCCACCGGGGAGCTGTTTTTT. Its protein product is CASSLRTGATGELFF.

The chain recombines TRBV5-1 with TRBJ1-1; D remains unclear. Between the trimmed V and J ends, which lost 5 bases and 5 bases, there was a span of 16 bases. CDR1 SGHRS and CDR2 YFSETQ come from the germline V gene. The CDR3 totals 14 residues. CDR3 amino acids: CASREAPAGTEAFF. CDR3 coding DNA: TGCGCCAGCAGGGAGGCCCCGGCTGGGACTGAAGCTTTCTTT.

In its sample, this clone was seen once. The chain has TRBV11-2 and TRBJ1-2; D remains unclear. This CDR3 spans 15 amino acids. CDR1 is SGHAT, CDR2 FQNNGV, per germline. V lost 1 base and J lost 8, with 17 bases in between. CDR3 in DNA: TGTGCCAGCAGCTTAGGTCTGGACCTGCTTTTGGGCTACACCTTC. As protein: CASSLGLDLLLGYTF.

This chain joins TRBV5-1 and TRBJ2-1, with 11 bases identical to TRBD2. The V gene's germline CDR1 is SGHRS and CDR2 YFSETQ. With V trimmed by 0 bases and J by 6 bases, 11 bases remained unmatched. This CDR3 has 18 residues. The CDR3 sequence is CASSLVPSGGTAANEQFF. In nucleotides, the CDR3 is TGCGCCAGCAGCTTGGTCCCTAGCGGGGGGACCGCTGCCAATGAGCAGTTCTTC.